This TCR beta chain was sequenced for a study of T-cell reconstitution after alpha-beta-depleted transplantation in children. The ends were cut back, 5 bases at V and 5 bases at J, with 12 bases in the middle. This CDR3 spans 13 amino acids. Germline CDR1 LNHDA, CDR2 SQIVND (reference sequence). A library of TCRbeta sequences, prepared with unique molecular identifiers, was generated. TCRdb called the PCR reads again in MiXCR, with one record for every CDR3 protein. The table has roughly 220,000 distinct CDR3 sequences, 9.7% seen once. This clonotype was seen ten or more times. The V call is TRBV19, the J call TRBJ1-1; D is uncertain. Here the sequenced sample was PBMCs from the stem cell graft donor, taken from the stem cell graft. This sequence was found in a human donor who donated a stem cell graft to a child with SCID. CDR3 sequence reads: CASSVAAGTEAFF. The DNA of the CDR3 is TGTGCCAGTAGTGTGGCTGCGGGAACTGAAGCTTTCTTT. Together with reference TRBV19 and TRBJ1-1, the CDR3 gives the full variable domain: DGGITQSPKYLFRKEGQNVTLSCEQNLNHDAMYWYRQDPGQGLRLIYYSQIVNDFQKGDIAEGYSVSREKKESFPLTVTSAQKNPTAFYLCASSVAAGTEAFFGQGTRLTVV.